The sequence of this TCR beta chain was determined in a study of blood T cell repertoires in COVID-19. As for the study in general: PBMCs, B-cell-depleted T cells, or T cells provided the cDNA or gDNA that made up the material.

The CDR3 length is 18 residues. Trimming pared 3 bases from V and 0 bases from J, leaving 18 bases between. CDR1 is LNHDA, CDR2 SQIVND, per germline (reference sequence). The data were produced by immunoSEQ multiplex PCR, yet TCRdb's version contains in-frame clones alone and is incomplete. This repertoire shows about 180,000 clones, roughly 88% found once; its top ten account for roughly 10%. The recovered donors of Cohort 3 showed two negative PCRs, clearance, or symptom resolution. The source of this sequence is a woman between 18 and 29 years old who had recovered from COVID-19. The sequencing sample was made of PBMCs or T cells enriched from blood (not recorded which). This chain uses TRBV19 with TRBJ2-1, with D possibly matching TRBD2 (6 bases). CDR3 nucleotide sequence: TGTGCCAGTAGTATTAGGCCTTTCGGGACTTACTCCTACAATGAGCAGTTCTTC. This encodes CASSIRPFGTYSYNEQFF.